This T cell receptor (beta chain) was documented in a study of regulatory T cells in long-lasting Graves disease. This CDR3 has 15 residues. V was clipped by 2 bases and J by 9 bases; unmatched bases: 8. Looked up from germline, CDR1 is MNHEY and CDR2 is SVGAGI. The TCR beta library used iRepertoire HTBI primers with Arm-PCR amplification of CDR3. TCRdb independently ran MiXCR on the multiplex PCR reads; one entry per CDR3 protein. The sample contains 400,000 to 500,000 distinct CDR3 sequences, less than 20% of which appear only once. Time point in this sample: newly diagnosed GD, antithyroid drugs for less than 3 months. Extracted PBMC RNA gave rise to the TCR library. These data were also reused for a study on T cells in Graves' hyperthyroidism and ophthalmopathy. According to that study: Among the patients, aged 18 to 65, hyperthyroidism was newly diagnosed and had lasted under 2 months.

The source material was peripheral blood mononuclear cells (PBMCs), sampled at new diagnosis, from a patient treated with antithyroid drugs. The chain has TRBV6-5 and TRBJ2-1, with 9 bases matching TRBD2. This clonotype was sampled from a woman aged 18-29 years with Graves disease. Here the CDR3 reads CASSYAGGPFSEQFF. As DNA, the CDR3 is TGTGCCAGCAGTTACGCGGGAGGGCCTTTTAGTGAGCAGTTCTTC.